This is a list of T cell receptor beta chains from one sample in a study of OX40 agonist ivuxolimab in advanced cancers. Repertoires were generated with immunoSEQ multiplex PCR, while TCRdb's copy carries only in-frame clones and drops some. Of about 30,000 clones listed, about four fifths are singletons. Source: CD4+ or CD8+ T cells sorted from blood, taken in a trial of the OX40 agonist ivuxolimab. The receptors derive from an adult with an advanced solid tumor such as melanoma, head and neck, liver or kidney cancer. CDR3s include the opening cysteine and the closing phenylalanine or tryptophan. D genes are given only for firm matches. Not every row has a clone size; where given, it reads once, few, many or a size class.

TRBD1	NA	TRBV7-9	TRBJ1-5	TGTGCCAGCAGCTTAGACAGGGGCGATCAGCCCCAGCATTTT	CASSLDRGDQPQHF
TRBD1	once	TRBV7-8	TRBJ1-2	TGTGCCAGCAGCTTAGCGTCAGGGGGCGTTAACTATGGCTACACCTTC	CASSLASGGVNYGYTF
TRBD1	NA	TRBV7-9	TRBJ2-7	TGTGCCAGCAGCTTATATGGGACAGGGCTTTACGAGCAGTACTTC	CASSLYGTGLYEQYF
NA	NA	TRBV6-4	TRBJ2-6	TGTGCCAGCAGTGACTCAGGACAGCGCTCTGGGGCCAACGTCCTGACTTTC	CASSDSGQRSGANVLTF
NA	once	TRBV5-4	TRBJ1-3	TGTGCCAGCAGCACGGACATCTCTGGAAACACCATATATTTT	CASSTDISGNTIYF
TRBD1	NA	TRBV9	TRBJ1-1	TGTGCCAGCAGCGTCTCTGACAGGGGGATCTCTGAAGCTTTCTTT	CASSVSDRGISEAFF
NA	few	TRBV9	TRBJ1-1	TGTGCCAGCAGCGTAGGTCCAAACACTGAAGCTTTCTTT	CASSVGPNTEAFF
TRBD2	NA	TRBV19	TRBJ2-1	TGTGCCAGTAGTATAGAACCAGGACTAGCGGGGATCTCCTACAATGAGCAGTTCTTC	CASSIEPGLAGISYNEQFF
NA	NA	TRBV19	TRBJ2-1	TGTGCCAGTAGTGCATGGGGAGAACTAGTGAGTGAGCAGTTCTTC	CASSAWGELVSEQFF
TRBD2	NA	TRBV7-6	TRBJ2-4	TGTGCCAGCAGCGTAGGGGCGGGGGGCCGCAAAAACATTCAGTACTTC	CASSVGAGGRKNIQYF
TRBD1	NA	TRBV7-9	TRBJ1-2	TGTGCCAGCAGCGCCACGACAGGGGGCGCGGTGTCCTATGGCTACACCTTC	CASSATTGGAVSYGYTF
NA	NA	TRBV28	TRBJ1-3	TGTGCCAGCACCGGGCCGGGAAATGGAAACACCATATATTTT	CASTGPGNGNTIYF
NA	NA	TRBV7-9	TRBJ2-5	TGTGCCAGCAGCTTAGGGGGAGGGGGACCTCAAGAGACCCAGTACTTC	CASSLGGGGPQETQYF
NA	NA	TRBV9	TRBJ2-6	TGTGCCAGCAGCGTCAAAACCGGGACATCGTACTCTGGGGCCAACGTCCTGACTTTC	CASSVKTGTSYSGANVLTF
NA	NA	TRBV19	TRBJ2-4	TGTGCCAGTAGTATCCAGGGAGGCAAAAACATTCAGTACTTC	CASSIQGGKNIQYF
TRBD2	NA	TRBV4-1	TRBJ2-3	TGCGCCAGCAGCCAGGGACTAGCGGGGAGGGCAGATACGCAGTATTTT	CASSQGLAGRADTQYF
NA	NA	TRBV30	TRBJ2-5	TGTGCCTGGAGCCCTGGGGGAGAGACCCAGTACTTC	CAWSPGGETQYF
TRBD2	NA	TRBV5-1	TRBJ2-5	TGCGCCAGCAGCGCCGGGGGGGCTCGGGAGACCCAGTACTTC	CASSAGGARETQYF
NA	NA	TRBV7-9	TRBJ1-5	TGTGCCAGCAGCTTAGAACTAAACAATCAGCCCCAGCATTTT	CASSLELNNQPQHF